Included here is one TCR beta chain sequence, with context. Antigen unknown. These data belong to a study of T cell responses to AZD1222 COVID-19 vaccine. Notes on the study in general: Unmutated variant regions are reportedly the target of nearly half of TCRs that are spike-specific.

The CDR3 consists of 14 residues. CDR1 is KGHSH, CDR2 LQKENI, per germline. With 5 bases clipped from V and 1 base from J, the junction kept 1 base outside the gene matches. Some clones are missing from TCRdb's copy, which holds only in-frame ones; the method was immunoSEQ multiplex PCR. This table holds about 170,000 clones, around 91% found once. The sample in question was peripheral blood, obtained on day 0 of AZD1222 vaccination. The chain is built from TRBV18 and TRBJ2-3; 9 positions agree with TRBD2. This receptor was obtained from an adult in good health. The CDR3: CASSLAGGTDTQYF. The CDR3 coding sequence is TGTGCCAGCTCATTAGCGGGGGGCACAGATACGCAGTATTTT.